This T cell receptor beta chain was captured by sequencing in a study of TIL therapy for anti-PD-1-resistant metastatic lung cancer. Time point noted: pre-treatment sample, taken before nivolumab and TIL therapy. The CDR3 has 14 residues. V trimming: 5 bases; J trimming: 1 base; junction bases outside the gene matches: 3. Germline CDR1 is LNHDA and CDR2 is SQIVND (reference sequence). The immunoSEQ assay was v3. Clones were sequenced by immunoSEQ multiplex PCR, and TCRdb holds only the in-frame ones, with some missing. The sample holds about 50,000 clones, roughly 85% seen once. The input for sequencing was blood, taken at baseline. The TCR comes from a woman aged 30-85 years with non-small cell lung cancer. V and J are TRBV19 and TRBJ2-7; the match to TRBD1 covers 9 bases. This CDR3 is CASSDRGKSYEQYF. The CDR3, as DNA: TGTGCCAGTAGTGACAGGGGGAAATCCTACGAGCAGTACTTC.